This TCR beta chain originates from a study of cytomegalovirus exposure and HLA in healthy donors. The overall study: Among around 180 million T cells, an earlier analysis found around 100 million unique TCR beta sequences.

A single count supports this clone. Trimming at V came to 1 base and at J to 6 bases, leaving 7 bases not matched to a gene. In germline, CDR1 is SGHVS, CDR2 FNYEAQ. CDR3 size: 15 residues. This PCR relied on a set of 60 Vbeta primers and 13 Jbeta primers. The assay was immunoSEQ multiplex PCR, and TCRdb's table has in-frame clones only and misses some. The sample includes over 75,000 clones, about 83% of them seen just once. Input material: PBMCs. The V and J genes are TRBV7-6 and TRBJ2-3, with 7 bases that match TRBD2. The receptor's source is a woman aged 18 to 35 in good health and CMV-seropositive. In DNA form, the CDR3 reads TGTGCCAGCAGCTTAGGCGTTAGCGGGTCTGATACGCAGTATTTT. Its translation: CASSLGVSGSDTQYF. The whole variable domain, filled in from reference TRBV7-6 and TRBJ2-3, reads GAGVSQSPRYKVTKRGQDVALRCDPISGHVSLYWYRQALGQGPEFLTYFNYEAQQDKSGLPNDRFSAERPEGSISTLTIQRTEQRDSAMYRCASSLGVSGSDTQYFGPGTRLTVL.